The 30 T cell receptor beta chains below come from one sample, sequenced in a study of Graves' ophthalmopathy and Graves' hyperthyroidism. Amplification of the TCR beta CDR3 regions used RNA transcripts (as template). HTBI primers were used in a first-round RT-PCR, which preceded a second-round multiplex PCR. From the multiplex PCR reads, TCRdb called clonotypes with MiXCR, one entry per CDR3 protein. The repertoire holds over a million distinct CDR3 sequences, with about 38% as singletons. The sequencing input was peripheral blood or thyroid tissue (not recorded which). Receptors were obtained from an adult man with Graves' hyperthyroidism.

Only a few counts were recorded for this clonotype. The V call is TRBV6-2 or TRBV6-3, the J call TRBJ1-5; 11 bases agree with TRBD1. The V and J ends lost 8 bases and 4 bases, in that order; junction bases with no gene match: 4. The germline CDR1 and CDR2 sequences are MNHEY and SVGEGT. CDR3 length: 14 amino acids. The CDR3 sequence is CASEDRGLNQPQHF. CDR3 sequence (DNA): TGTGCCAGCGAGGACAGGGGGCTGAATCAGCCCCAGCATTTT.

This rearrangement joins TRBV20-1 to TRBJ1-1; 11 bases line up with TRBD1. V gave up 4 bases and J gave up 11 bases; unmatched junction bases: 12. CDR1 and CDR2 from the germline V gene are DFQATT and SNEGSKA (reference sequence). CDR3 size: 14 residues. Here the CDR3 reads CSATCRDRGSRAFF. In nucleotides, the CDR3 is TGCAGTGCTACCTGCCGGGACAGGGGGAGTCGGGCTTTCTTT.

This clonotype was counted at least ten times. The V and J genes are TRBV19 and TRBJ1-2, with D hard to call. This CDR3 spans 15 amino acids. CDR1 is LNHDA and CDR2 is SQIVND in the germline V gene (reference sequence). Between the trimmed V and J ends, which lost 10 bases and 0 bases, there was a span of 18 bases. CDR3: CATKLSDGANYGYTF. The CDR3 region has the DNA TGTGCCACCAAACTTTCGGACGGAGCTAACTATGGCTACACCTTC.

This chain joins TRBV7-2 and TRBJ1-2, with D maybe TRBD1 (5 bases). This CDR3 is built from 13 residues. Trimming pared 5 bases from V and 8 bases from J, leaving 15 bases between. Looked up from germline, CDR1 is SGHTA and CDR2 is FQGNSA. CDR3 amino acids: CASSPPGGRGYTF. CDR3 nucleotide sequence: TGTGCCAGCAGCCCCCCGGGGGGACGCGGCTACACCTTC.

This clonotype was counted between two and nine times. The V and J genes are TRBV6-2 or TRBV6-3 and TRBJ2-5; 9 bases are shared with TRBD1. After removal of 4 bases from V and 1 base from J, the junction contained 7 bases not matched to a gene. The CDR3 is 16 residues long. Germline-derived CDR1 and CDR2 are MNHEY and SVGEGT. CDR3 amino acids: CASSLGTGTPQETQYF. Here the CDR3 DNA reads TGTGCCAGCAGTTTGGGGACAGGGACACCCCAAGAGACCCAGTACTTC.

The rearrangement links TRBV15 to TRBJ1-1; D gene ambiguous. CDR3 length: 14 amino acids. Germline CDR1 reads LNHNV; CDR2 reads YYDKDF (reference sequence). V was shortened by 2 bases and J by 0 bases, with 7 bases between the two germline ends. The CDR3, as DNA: TGTGCCACCAGCAGACCGAATCTGAACACTGAAGCTTTCTTT. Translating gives CATSRPNLNTEAFF.

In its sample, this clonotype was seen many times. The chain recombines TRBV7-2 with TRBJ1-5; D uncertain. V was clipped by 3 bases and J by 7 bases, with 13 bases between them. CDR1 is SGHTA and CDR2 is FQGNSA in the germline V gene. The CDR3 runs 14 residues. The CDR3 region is CASSFGQKSQPQHF. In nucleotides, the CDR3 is TGTGCCAGCAGCTTTGGTCAGAAAAGCCAGCCCCAGCATTTT.

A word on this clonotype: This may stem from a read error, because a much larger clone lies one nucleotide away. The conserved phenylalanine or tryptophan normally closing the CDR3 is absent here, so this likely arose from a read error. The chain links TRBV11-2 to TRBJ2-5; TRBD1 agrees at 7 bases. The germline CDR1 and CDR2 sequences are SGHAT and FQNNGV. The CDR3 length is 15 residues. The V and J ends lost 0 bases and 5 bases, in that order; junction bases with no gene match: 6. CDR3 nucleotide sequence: TGTGCCAGCAGCTTAGACGGGTCACAGGGGGAGACCCAGTACCTC. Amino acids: CASSLDGSQGETQYL.

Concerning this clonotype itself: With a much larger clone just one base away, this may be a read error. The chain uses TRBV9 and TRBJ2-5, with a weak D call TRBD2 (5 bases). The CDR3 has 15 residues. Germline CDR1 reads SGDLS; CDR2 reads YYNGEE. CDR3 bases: TGTGCCAGCAGCACCGGGGTTGGTGGGCAAGAGGCCCAGTACTTC. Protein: CASSTGVGGQEAQYF. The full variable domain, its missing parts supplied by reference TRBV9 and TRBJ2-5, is DSGVTQTPKHLITATGQRVTLRCSPRSGDLSVYWYQQSLDQGLQFLIQYYNGEERAKGNILERFSAQQFPDLHSELNLSSLELGDSALYFCASSTGVGGQEAQYFGPGTRLLVL.

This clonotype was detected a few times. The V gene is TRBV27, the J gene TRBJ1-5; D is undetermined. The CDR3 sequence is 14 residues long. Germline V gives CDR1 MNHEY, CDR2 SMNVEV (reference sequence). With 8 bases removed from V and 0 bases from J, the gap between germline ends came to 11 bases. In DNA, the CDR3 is TGTGCCAGCGCGCTCGGTTATAGCAATCAGCCCCAGCATTTT. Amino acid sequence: CASALGYSNQPQHF.

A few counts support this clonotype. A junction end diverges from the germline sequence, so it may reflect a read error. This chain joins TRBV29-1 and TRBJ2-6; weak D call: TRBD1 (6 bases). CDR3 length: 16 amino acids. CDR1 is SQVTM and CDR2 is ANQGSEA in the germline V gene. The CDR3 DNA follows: TGTGCCTGGAGTAGGACAGTGTTGTCTGGGGCCAACGTCCTGACTTTC. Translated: CAWSRTVLSGANVLTF.

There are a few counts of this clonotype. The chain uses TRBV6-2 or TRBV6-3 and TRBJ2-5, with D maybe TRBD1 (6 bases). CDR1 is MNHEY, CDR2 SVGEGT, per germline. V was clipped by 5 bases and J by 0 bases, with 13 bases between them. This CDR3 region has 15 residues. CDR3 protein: CASSLQGWYQETQYF. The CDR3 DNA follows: TGTGCCAGCAGTCTACAGGGCTGGTACCAAGAGACCCAGTACTTC.

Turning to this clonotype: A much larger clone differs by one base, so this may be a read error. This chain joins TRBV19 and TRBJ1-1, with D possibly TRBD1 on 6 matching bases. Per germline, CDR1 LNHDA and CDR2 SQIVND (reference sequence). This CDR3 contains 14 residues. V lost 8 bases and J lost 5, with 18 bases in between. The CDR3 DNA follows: TGTGCCAGTGTACATTCGGGGGCACGAACTGAAGCTTTCTTT. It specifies CASVHSGARTEAFF.

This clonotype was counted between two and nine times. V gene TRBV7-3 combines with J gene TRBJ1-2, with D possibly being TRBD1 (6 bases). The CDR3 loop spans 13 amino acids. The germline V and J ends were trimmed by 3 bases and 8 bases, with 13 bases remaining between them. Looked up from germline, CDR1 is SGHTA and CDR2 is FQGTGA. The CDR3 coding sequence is TGTGCCAGCAGCTTCCGGGACACTCGAGGCTACACCTTC. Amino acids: CASSFRDTRGYTF.

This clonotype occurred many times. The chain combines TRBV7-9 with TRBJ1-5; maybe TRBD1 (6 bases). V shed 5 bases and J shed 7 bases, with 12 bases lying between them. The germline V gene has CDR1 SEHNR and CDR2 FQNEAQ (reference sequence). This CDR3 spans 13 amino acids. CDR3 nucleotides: TGTGCCAGCAGCCCAACAGGGACGCAGCCCCAGCATTTT. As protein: CASSPTGTQPQHF.

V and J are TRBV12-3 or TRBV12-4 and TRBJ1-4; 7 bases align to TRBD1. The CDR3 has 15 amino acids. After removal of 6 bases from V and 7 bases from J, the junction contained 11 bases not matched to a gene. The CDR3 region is CASSPNPGQSEKLFF. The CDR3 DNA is TGTGCCAGCAGCCCCAACCCGGGACAGAGTGAAAAACTGTTTTTT.

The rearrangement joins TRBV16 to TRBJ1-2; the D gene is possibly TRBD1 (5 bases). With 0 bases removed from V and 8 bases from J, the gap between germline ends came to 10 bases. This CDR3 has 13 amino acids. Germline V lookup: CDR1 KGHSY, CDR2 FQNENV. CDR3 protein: CASSQSTREGYTF. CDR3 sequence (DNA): TGTGCCAGCAGCCAATCTACCAGGGAAGGCTACACCTTC.

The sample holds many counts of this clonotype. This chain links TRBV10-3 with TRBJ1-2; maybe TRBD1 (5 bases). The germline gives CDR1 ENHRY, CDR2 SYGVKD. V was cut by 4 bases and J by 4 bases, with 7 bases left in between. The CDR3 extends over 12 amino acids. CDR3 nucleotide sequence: TGTGCCATCAGTGCGGACACCTATGGCTACACCTTC. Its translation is CAISADTYGYTF.

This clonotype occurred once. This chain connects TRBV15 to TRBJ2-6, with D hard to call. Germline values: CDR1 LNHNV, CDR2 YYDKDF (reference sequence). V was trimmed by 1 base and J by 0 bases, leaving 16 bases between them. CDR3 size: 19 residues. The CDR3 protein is CATSRVSTRLSSGANVLTF. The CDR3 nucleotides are TGTGCCACCAGCAGAGTCAGCACAAGGTTGAGCTCTGGGGCCAACGTCCTGACTTTC.

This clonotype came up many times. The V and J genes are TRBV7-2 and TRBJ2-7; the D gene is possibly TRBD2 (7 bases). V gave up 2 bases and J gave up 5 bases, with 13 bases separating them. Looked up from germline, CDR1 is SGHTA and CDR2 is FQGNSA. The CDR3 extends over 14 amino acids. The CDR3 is CASSLTGGPNEQYF. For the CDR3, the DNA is TGTGCCAGCAGCTTAACGGGGGGCCCTAACGAGCAGTACTTC. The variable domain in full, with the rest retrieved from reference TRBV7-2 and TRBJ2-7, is GAGVSQSPSNKVTEKGKDVELRCDPISGHTALYWYRQSLGQGLEFLIYFQGNSAPDKSGLPSDRFSAERTGGSVSTLTIQRTQQEDSAVYLCASSLTGGPNEQYFGPGTRLTVT.

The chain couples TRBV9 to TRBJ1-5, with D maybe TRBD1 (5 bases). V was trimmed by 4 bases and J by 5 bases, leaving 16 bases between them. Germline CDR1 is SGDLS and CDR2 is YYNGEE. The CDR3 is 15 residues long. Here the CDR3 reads CASSQIITGYQPQHF. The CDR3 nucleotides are TGTGCCAGCAGCCAAATTATCACAGGCTATCAGCCCCAGCATTTT.

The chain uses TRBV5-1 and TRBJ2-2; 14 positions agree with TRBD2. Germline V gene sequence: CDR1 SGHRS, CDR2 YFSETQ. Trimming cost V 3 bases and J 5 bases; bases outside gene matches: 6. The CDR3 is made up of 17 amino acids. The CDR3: CASSWGTSGGDTGELFF. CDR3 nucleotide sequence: TGCGCCAGCAGCTGGGGGACTAGCGGGGGAGATACCGGGGAGCTGTTTTTT.

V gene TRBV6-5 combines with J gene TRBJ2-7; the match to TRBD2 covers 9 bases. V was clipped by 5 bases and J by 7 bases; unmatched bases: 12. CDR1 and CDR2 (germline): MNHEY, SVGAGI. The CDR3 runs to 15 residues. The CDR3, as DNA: TGTGCCAGCAGTAGATTGGCTAGCGGGGCCGGGGAGCAGTACTTC. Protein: CASSRLASGAGEQYF.

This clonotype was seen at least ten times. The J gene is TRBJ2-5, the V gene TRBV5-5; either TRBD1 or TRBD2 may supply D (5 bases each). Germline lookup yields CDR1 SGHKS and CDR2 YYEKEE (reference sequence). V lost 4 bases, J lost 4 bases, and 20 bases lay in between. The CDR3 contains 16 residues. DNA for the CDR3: TGTGCCAGCAGCAGAACCGGGACGGTGGTGGGAGAGACCCAGTACTTC. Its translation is CASSRTGTVVGETQYF. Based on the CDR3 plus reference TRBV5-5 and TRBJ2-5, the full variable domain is DAGVTQSPTHLIKTRGQQVTLRCSPISGHKSVSWYQQVLGQGPQFIFQYYEKEERGRGNFPDRFSARQFPNYSSELNVNALLLGDSALYLCASSRTGTVVGETQYFGPGTRLLVL.

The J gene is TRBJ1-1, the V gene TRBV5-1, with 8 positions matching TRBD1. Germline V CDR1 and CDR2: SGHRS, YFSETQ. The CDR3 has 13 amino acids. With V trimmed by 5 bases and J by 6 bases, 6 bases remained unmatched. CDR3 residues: CASRAGQGPEAFF. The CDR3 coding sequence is TGCGCCAGCAGGGCTGGACAGGGTCCTGAAGCTTTCTTT.

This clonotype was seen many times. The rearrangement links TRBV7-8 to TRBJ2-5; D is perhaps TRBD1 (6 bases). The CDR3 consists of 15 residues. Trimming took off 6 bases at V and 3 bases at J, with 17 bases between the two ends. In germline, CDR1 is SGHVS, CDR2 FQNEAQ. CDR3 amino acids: CASRWGPVREETQYF. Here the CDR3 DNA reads TGTGCCAGCAGATGGGGGCCGGTCAGAGAAGAGACCCAGTACTTC. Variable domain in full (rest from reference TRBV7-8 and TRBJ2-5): GAGVSQSPRYKVAKRGQDVALRCDPISGHVSLFWYQQALGQGPEFLTYFQNEAQLDKSGLPSDRFFAERPEGSVSTLKIQRTQQEDSAVYLCASRWGPVREETQYFGPGTRLLVL.

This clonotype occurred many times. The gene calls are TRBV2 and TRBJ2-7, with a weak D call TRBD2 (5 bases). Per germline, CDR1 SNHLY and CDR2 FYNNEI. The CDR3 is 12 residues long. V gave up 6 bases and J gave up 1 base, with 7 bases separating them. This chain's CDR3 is CASREVSYEQYF. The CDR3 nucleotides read TGTGCCAGCAGGGAGGTTTCCTACGAGCAGTACTTC.

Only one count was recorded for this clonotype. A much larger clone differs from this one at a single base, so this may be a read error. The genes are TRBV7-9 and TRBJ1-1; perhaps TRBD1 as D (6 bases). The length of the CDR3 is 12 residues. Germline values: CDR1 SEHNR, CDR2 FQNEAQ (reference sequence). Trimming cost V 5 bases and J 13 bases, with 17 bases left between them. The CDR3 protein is CASSPRGHGVFF. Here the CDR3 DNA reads TGTGCCAGCAGCCCCCGGGGGCATGGGGTTTTCTTT.

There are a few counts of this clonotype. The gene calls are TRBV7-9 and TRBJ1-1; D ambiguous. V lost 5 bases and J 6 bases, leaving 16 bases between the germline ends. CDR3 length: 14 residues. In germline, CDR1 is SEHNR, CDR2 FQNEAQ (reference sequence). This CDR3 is CASSPLNVGAEAFF. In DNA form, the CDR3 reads TGTGCCAGCAGCCCTTTAAACGTGGGCGCTGAAGCTTTCTTT. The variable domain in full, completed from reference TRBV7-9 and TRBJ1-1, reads DTGVSQNPRHKITKRGQNVTFRCDPISEHNRLYWYRQTLGQGPEFLTYFQNEAQLEKSRLLSDRFSAERPKGSFSTLEIQRTEQGDSAMYLCASSPLNVGAEAFFGQGTRLTVV.

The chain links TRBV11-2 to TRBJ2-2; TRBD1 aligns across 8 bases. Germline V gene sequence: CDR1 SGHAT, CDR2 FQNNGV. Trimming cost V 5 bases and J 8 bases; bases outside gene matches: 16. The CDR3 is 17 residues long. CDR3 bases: TGTGCCAGCAGCCCCCTGGATGGTCAGGGGGCCTTGGGGGAGCTGTTTTTT. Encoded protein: CASSPLDGQGALGELFF.